The rows below give T cell receptor beta chains drawn from one sample of a study of human T cells and chemical hapten exposure. TCRdb re-called the RACE reads through MiXCR, storing one row per CDR3 protein. The sample carries roughly 380,000 distinct CDR3 sequences, roughly 6.3% recorded once. Sequenced material: whole blood, taken in connection with sensitization to the hapten diphenylcyclopropenone (DPC). The receptor set was obtained from a young woman with alopecia areata. Some clones in this sample may be carry-over from other donors' samples. Both conserved end residues are part of each CDR3. A D gene is named only where the DNA matches it firmly. Where a row states a size, it is once, few, many or the class of an expanded clone; other rows omit it.

d_gene: NA; j_gene: TRBJ2-5; v_gene: TRBV7-8; abundance: few; CDR3aa: CASSYQFQETQYF; CDR3nt: TGTGCCAGCAGCTATCAATTCCAAGAGACCCAGTACTTC
d_gene: NA; j_gene: TRBJ2-3; v_gene: TRBV20-1; abundance: few; CDR3aa: CSAPRALAADTQYF; CDR3nt: TGCAGTGCTCCCCGGGCCTTGGCAGCAGATACGCAGTATTTT
d_gene: NA; j_gene: TRBJ1-2; v_gene: TRBV6-5; abundance: many; CDR3aa: CASKELGREANYGYTF; CDR3nt: TGTGCCAGCAAAGAACTTGGACGGGAAGCTAACTATGGCTACACCTTC
d_gene: NA; j_gene: TRBJ1-4; v_gene: TRBV18; abundance: many; CDR3aa: CASSSNGGELFF; CDR3nt: TGTGCCAGCTCATCGAATGGTGGAGAACTGTTTTTT
d_gene: NA; j_gene: TRBJ1-5; v_gene: TRBV6-5; abundance: many; CDR3aa: CAEEGVGGRIQPQHF; CDR3nt: TGTGCCGAAGAAGGAGTGGGGGGCAGAATTCAGCCCCAGCATTTT
d_gene: NA; j_gene: TRBJ1-1; v_gene: TRBV3-1; abundance: few; CDR3aa: CASSQGAGGITEAFF; CDR3nt: TGTGCCAGCAGCCAAGGGGCAGGAGGGATCACTGAAGCTTTCTTT
d_gene: TRBD1; j_gene: TRBJ2-1; v_gene: TRBV6-2/TRBV6-3; abundance: many; CDR3aa: CASSHRTGGDEQFF; CDR3nt: TGTGCCAGCAGCCACCGGACAGGGGGAGATGAGCAGTTCTTC
d_gene: TRBD1; j_gene: TRBJ2-1; v_gene: TRBV5-1; abundance: NA; CDR3aa: CASSLQQGTGEQFF; CDR3nt: TGCGCCAGCAGCTTACAACAGGGGACGGGTGAGCAGTTCTTC
d_gene: NA; j_gene: TRBJ1-4; v_gene: TRBV20-1; abundance: many; CDR3aa: CSARDLGGSNEKLFF; CDR3nt: TGCAGTGCTAGAGATCTGGGAGGGTCTAATGAAAAACTGTTTTTT
d_gene: NA; j_gene: TRBJ2-3; v_gene: TRBV7-2; abundance: many; CDR3aa: CASSWSRRTRDTQYF; CDR3nt: TGTGCCAGCAGCTGGTCCCGGCGGACCCGGGATACGCAGTATTTT
d_gene: TRBD2; j_gene: TRBJ2-7; v_gene: TRBV18; abundance: NA; CDR3aa: CASSPREGLVYEQYF; CDR3nt: TGTGCCAGCTCACCACGGGAGGGGCTGGTCTACGAGCAGTACTTC
d_gene: NA; j_gene: TRBJ1-2; v_gene: TRBV5-4; abundance: many; CDR3aa: CASSLSEVYGYTF; CDR3nt: TGTGCCAGCAGCTTGTCAGAAGTCTATGGCTACACCTTC
d_gene: NA; j_gene: TRBJ2-7; v_gene: TRBV11-1; abundance: few; CDR3aa: CASSLDGPRGGSQYF; CDR3nt: TGTGCCAGCAGCTTAGATGGACCCCGGGGAGGAAGCCAGTACTTC
d_gene: TRBD1; j_gene: TRBJ1-2; v_gene: TRBV7-9; abundance: many; CDR3aa: CASRTQGEDGYTF; CDR3nt: TGTGCCAGCAGAACCCAGGGGGAGGATGGCTACACCTTC
d_gene: TRBD1; j_gene: TRBJ2-7; v_gene: TRBV5-1; abundance: NA; CDR3aa: CASRGQQTYEQYF; CDR3nt: TGCGCCAGCAGGGGACAGCAGACCTACGAGCAGTACTTC
d_gene: NA; j_gene: TRBJ2-5; v_gene: TRBV20-1; abundance: many; CDR3aa: CSAHDQETQYF; CDR3nt: TGCAGTGCTCATGATCAAGAGACCCAGTACTTC
d_gene: TRBD1; j_gene: TRBJ1-5; v_gene: TRBV4-2; abundance: many; CDR3aa: CASSQVTGGPSQPQHF; CDR3nt: TGTGCCAGCAGCCAAGTAACAGGGGGCCCCTCTCAGCCCCAGCATTTT
d_gene: NA; j_gene: TRBJ2-2; v_gene: TRBV2; abundance: NA; CDR3aa: CASRVSGTKNTGELFF; CDR3nt: TGTGCCAGCAGAGTCTCCGGGACAAAGAACACCGGGGAGCTGTTTTTT
d_gene: TRBD1; j_gene: TRBJ1-6; v_gene: TRBV28; abundance: few; CDR3aa: CASSSGQGGGSPLHF; CDR3nt: TGTGCCAGCAGTTCTGGACAGGGTGGTGGATCACCCCTCCACTTT
d_gene: NA; j_gene: TRBJ2-3; v_gene: TRBV5-1; abundance: NA; CDR3aa: CASSLGAFSTDTQYF; CDR3nt: TGCGCCAGCAGCTTGGGGGCGTTCTCCACAGATACGCAGTATTTT
d_gene: TRBD1; j_gene: TRBJ1-2; v_gene: TRBV20-1; abundance: NA; CDR3aa: CSAGQGADYGYTF; CDR3nt: TGCAGTGCGGGACAGGGGGCGGACTATGGCTACACCTTC
d_gene: NA; j_gene: TRBJ1-1; v_gene: TRBV10-3; abundance: few; CDR3aa: CVIRRGGGTEAFF; CDR3nt: TGTGTCATCCGCCGTGGGGGGGGCACTGAAGCTTTCTTT
d_gene: NA; j_gene: TRBJ1-1; v_gene: TRBV10-2; abundance: many; CDR3aa: CASSEIPTEAFF; CDR3nt: TGCGCCAGCAGTGAGATCCCCACTGAAGCTTTCTTT
d_gene: NA; j_gene: TRBJ1-5; v_gene: TRBV10-3; abundance: many; CDR3aa: CAISVGGTNQPQHF; CDR3nt: TGTGCCATCAGTGTGGGGGGGACGAATCAGCCCCAGCATTTT
d_gene: NA; j_gene: TRBJ1-2; v_gene: TRBV6-2/TRBV6-3; abundance: many; CDR3aa: CASSMVTPQRGYTF; CDR3nt: TGTGCCAGCAGTATGGTGACACCCCAACGTGGCTACACCTTC
d_gene: NA; j_gene: TRBJ1-1; v_gene: TRBV12-3/TRBV12-4; abundance: many; CDR3aa: CASSPYGGLGTEAFF; CDR3nt: TGTGCCAGCAGTCCCTACGGGGGGTTAGGCACTGAAGCTTTCTTT
d_gene: NA; j_gene: TRBJ2-3; v_gene: TRBV12-3/TRBV12-4; abundance: few; CDR3aa: CASTLNTDTQYF; CDR3nt: TGTGCCAGCACTTTGAACACAGATACGCAGTATTTT
d_gene: NA; j_gene: TRBJ2-3; v_gene: TRBV27; abundance: NA; CDR3aa: CASSSRLGTDTQYF; CDR3nt: TGTGCCAGCAGTTCCCGACTCGGCACAGATACGCAGTATTTT
d_gene: NA; j_gene: TRBJ1-1; v_gene: TRBV6-2/TRBV6-3; abundance: few; CDR3aa: CASSSSQGATEAFF; CDR3nt: TGTGCCAGCAGTTCCTCACAGGGTGCCACTGAAGCTTTCTTT
d_gene: NA; j_gene: TRBJ2-6; v_gene: TRBV3-1; abundance: NA; CDR3aa: CASSQGTAPYSGANVLTF; CDR3nt: TGTGCCAGCAGCCAAGGGACAGCACCTTACTCTGGGGCCAACGTCCTGACTTTC
d_gene: NA; j_gene: TRBJ1-4; v_gene: TRBV29-1; abundance: many; CDR3aa: CSFTTTAGGKLFF; CDR3nt: TGCAGCTTTACAACGACGGCGGGGGGAAAACTGTTTTTT
d_gene: NA; j_gene: TRBJ1-6; v_gene: TRBV6-1; abundance: NA; CDR3aa: CASMWGSYNSPLHF; CDR3nt: TGTGCCAGCATGTGGGGGTCCTATAATTCACCCCTCCACTTT
d_gene: TRBD1; j_gene: TRBJ2-2; v_gene: TRBV7-2; abundance: NA; CDR3aa: CASGRDRDRSGELFF; CDR3nt: TGTGCCAGCGGACGGGACAGGGATCGTTCCGGGGAGCTGTTTTTT
d_gene: NA; j_gene: TRBJ2-1; v_gene: TRBV4-3; abundance: NA; CDR3aa: CASSQGQDTAYNEQFF; CDR3nt: TGCGCCAGCAGCCAAGGACAGGACACCGCCTACAATGAGCAGTTCTTC
d_gene: NA; j_gene: TRBJ1-2; v_gene: TRBV12-3/TRBV12-4; abundance: many; CDR3aa: CASSLAQATDAYGYTF; CDR3nt: TGTGCCAGCAGTTTAGCCCAAGCGACAGATGCCTATGGCTACACCTTC
d_gene: NA; j_gene: TRBJ1-2; v_gene: TRBV27; abundance: NA; CDR3aa: CASSLSPGARGYTF; CDR3nt: TGTGCCAGCAGTTTATCTCCAGGGGCTCGTGGCTACACCTTC
d_gene: NA; j_gene: TRBJ2-3; v_gene: TRBV2; abundance: few; CDR3aa: CASSEPAPSGTDTQYF; CDR3nt: TGTGCCAGCAGTGAACCAGCTCCTAGCGGCACAGATACGCAGTATTTT
d_gene: NA; j_gene: TRBJ1-1; v_gene: TRBV11-2; abundance: many; CDR3aa: CASSLGVGQVATEAFF; CDR3nt: TGTGCCAGCAGCTTAGGGGTAGGGCAGGTGGCCACTGAAGCTTTCTTT
d_gene: TRBD1; j_gene: TRBJ1-5; v_gene: TRBV2; abundance: many; CDR3aa: CASSEQGAFNQPQHF; CDR3nt: TGTGCCAGCAGTGAACAGGGGGCCTTCAATCAGCCCCAGCATTTT
d_gene: NA; j_gene: TRBJ1-1; v_gene: TRBV4-3; abundance: many; CDR3aa: CASSQDRGLTEAFF; CDR3nt: TGCGCCAGCAGCCAAGATAGGGGCCTCACTGAAGCTTTCTTT
d_gene: NA; j_gene: TRBJ2-1; v_gene: TRBV7-3; abundance: few; CDR3aa: CASSSGDLLVNEQFF; CDR3nt: TGTGCCAGCAGCTCGGGGGACCTGTTGGTCAATGAGCAGTTCTTC
d_gene: TRBD1; j_gene: TRBJ1-5; v_gene: TRBV6-1; abundance: many; CDR3aa: CASSAPGTGIQPQHF; CDR3nt: TGTGCCAGCAGTGCGCCCGGGACAGGGATTCAGCCCCAGCATTTT
d_gene: NA; j_gene: TRBJ1-1; v_gene: TRBV6-2/TRBV6-3; abundance: few; CDR3aa: CASSLQISEAFF; CDR3nt: TGTGCCAGCAGTCTACAGATTTCTGAAGCTTTCTTT
d_gene: TRBD1; j_gene: TRBJ2-4; v_gene: TRBV20-1; abundance: many; CDR3aa: CSAIHQAGRGTKNIQYF; CDR3nt: TGCAGTGCGATCCACCAGGCGGGCAGGGGGACCAAAAACATTCAGTACTTC
d_gene: NA; j_gene: TRBJ2-1; v_gene: TRBV6-1; abundance: NA; CDR3aa: CASIQGSSSSYNEQFF; CDR3nt: TGTGCCAGCATACAGGGCTCTTCCTCCTCCTACAATGAGCAGTTCTTC
d_gene: TRBD1; j_gene: TRBJ2-7; v_gene: TRBV29-1; abundance: few; CDR3aa: CSVEAAGGSYEQYF; CDR3nt: TGCAGCGTTGAGGCGGCAGGGGGATCCTACGAGCAGTACTTC
d_gene: NA; j_gene: TRBJ2-3; v_gene: TRBV24-1; abundance: NA; CDR3aa: CATSDPPSGGWDTQYF; CDR3nt: TGTGCCACCAGTGATCCCCCCTCCGGGGGCTGGGATACGCAGTATTTT
d_gene: NA; j_gene: TRBJ1-2; v_gene: TRBV7-2; abundance: many; CDR3aa: CASSLVMLQGAGYTF; CDR3nt: TGTGCCAGCAGCTTAGTTATGTTGCAGGGCGCTGGCTACACCTTC
d_gene: NA; j_gene: TRBJ2-7; v_gene: TRBV3-1; abundance: NA; CDR3aa: CASSRGLHTEEQYF; CDR3nt: TGTGCCAGCAGCCGGGGGCTGCATACGGAAGAGCAGTACTTC
d_gene: TRBD1; j_gene: TRBJ1-1; v_gene: TRBV24-1; abundance: few; CDR3aa: CATSGDSRTEAFF; CDR3nt: TGTGCCACCAGTGGGGACAGCAGAACTGAAGCTTTCTTT
d_gene: TRBD1; j_gene: TRBJ1-1; v_gene: TRBV20-1; abundance: NA; CDR3aa: CSATRDSLNTEAFF; CDR3nt: TGCAGTGCCACACGGGACAGTCTGAACACTGAAGCTTTCTTT
d_gene: TRBD1; j_gene: TRBJ2-1; v_gene: TRBV19; abundance: NA; CDR3aa: CASSPRTGRYNEQFF; CDR3nt: TGTGCCAGTAGTCCTCGGACAGGGCGATACAATGAGCAGTTCTTC
d_gene: TRBD1; j_gene: TRBJ2-7; v_gene: TRBV20-1; abundance: NA; CDR3aa: CSGFVGQGANEQYF; CDR3nt: TGCAGTGGATTTGTCGGACAGGGGGCCAACGAGCAGTACTTC
d_gene: NA; j_gene: TRBJ2-3; v_gene: TRBV10-3; abundance: NA; CDR3aa: CATLGQRTDTQYF; CDR3nt: TGTGCCACCCTCGGACAGCGCACAGATACGCAGTATTTT